The 8 T cell receptor beta chains listed next were all sequenced from one sample in a study of read filtering for tumor transcriptome and immune sequencing (TCRdb year 2020). The run used an Illumina HiSeq 4000. The Immunoverse kit was used to build TCR libraries from 400 ng RNA, with molecular barcoded adaptors covering alpha/delta and beta/gamma chains. The raw public reads went through TCRdb reprocessing: fastp at Q25, MiXCR clone calling, in-frame beta chains kept. Every distinct CDR3 protein forms one entry, paired with its most common genes and DNA. The sample table contains about 57,000 distinct CDR3 sequences; only one count was recorded for about 20% of them. Approximately 18% of the sample lies in the top ten. Sequencing was done on a sample of a population of CD138-negative cells sorted from bone marrow. According to the study, the label for this sample's cell subset or site signals: bone marrow mononuclear cells depleted of CD138+ plasma/myeloma cells by negative magnetic selection. Receptors originate from a donor at least 40 years old with multiple myeloma.

A note on this clonotype: A read error may explain this, as a much larger clone is one base away. V and J are TRBV6-1 and TRBJ1-1; D call uncertain. This CDR3 has 11 residues. Per the germline V gene, CDR1 is MNHNS and CDR2 is SASEGT. The CDR3 DNA is TGTGCCAGCAGTGTAAGTTTTGAAACTTTCTTT. Residues: CASSVSFETFF.

This clonotype appeared many times. This rearrangement joins TRBV24-1 to TRBJ2-3, with 8 nucleotides matching TRBD1. Germline CDR1 is KGHDR and CDR2 is SFDVKD. CDR3 length: 13 residues. V lost 5 bases to trimming and J lost 8 bases; unmatched junction nucleotides: 5. CDR3: CATSGTGLSTQYF. The CDR3 DNA reads as TGTGCCACCAGTGGGACAGGGCTTAGTACGCAGTATTTT.

Many counts were recorded for this clonotype. The chain joins TRBV27 to TRBJ2-3; 9 bases line up with TRBD2. Germline-derived CDR1 and CDR2 are MNHEY and SMNVEV (reference sequence). The CDR3 has 15 amino acids. V shed 6 bases and J 5 bases; nucleotides not matched to a gene: 9. Here the CDR3 reads CASSLGTSGLDTQYF. The CDR3 DNA reads as TGTGCCAGCAGCCTAGGCACTAGCGGGCTAGATACGCAGTATTTT.

This clonotype has ten or more counts. The CDR3: CASSLSDRESDEQFF. CDR3 bases: TGCGCCAGCAGCTTGAGCGACAGGGAATCTGATGAGCAGTTCTTC. V and J are TRBV5-1 and TRBJ2-1, with TRBD1 matching over 7 bases. The V and J ends lost 1 base and 8 bases, in that order; junction bases with no gene match: 9. Germline CDR1 reads SGHRS; CDR2 reads YFSETQ. The CDR3 spans 15 residues.

This clonotype was detected ten times or more. The chain is built from TRBV9 and TRBJ2-7; D could derive from TRBD1 or TRBD2 (5 bases each). The CDR3 spans 14 residues. Germline V gene sequence: CDR1 SGDLS, CDR2 YYNGEE. V was trimmed by 4 bases and J by 0 bases, leaving 11 bases between them. The CDR3 region is CASSPGTRSYEQYF. The CDR3 DNA reads as TGTGCCAGCAGCCCCGGGACGCGCTCCTACGAGCAGTACTTC.

The chain recombines TRBV7-2 with TRBJ2-2, with D possibly TRBD2 on 6 matching bases. The germline CDR1 and CDR2 sequences are SGHTA and FQGNSA. The CDR3 contains 15 residues. Trimming took 6 bases from V and 1 from J, leaving 12 bases between them. The DNA of the CDR3 is TGTGCCAGCAGGGCGGGACTCTTGAACACCGGGGAGCTGTTTTTT. Amino acids: CASRAGLLNTGELFF.

This clonotype has a count of ten or more. The V and J genes are TRBV28 and TRBJ2-7; tentative D call: TRBD1 (5 bases). Germline loops: CDR1 MDHEN, CDR2 SYDVKM. V lost 7 bases and J 7 bases, leaving 17 bases between the germline ends. There are 13 residues in the CDR3. The CDR3 here is CASTSDTTLEQYF. The CDR3 nucleotides read TGTGCCAGCACCTCGGACACCACATTAGAGCAGTACTTC.

This clonotype was found many times. The CDR3, as DNA: TGTGCCAGCAGGACACCACAGGAACCGAACACTGAAGCTTTCTTT. Protein: CASRTPQEPNTEAFF. The V gene is TRBV6-5, the J gene TRBJ1-1; the D gene is possibly TRBD1 (5 bases). The germline gives CDR1 MNHEY, CDR2 SVGAGI. Between the trimmed V and J ends, which lost 6 bases and 1 base, there was a span of 15 bases. The CDR3 is 15 residues long.